This entry lists 5 T cell receptor beta chains sequenced from one sample in a study of blood T cells in healthy people across ages. A second roughly 6 to 12 cycle PCR used barcoded and J-beta primers. TCRdb re-derived calls from the 5' RACE reads in MiXCR, one entry per CDR3 protein. There are some 1.1 million distinct CDR3 sequences in the sample; roughly two fifths occur only once, and about 12% lies in the top ten. What was sequenced was blood. The receptor set was obtained from a man aged 18 to 35 in good health.

As for this clonotype: The junction does not match germline at one end; this may be a read error. This sequence joins TRBV28 and TRBJ1-5, with D hard to call. Germline assignment: CDR1 MDHEN and CDR2 SYDVKM. The length of the CDR3 is 14 residues. The CDR3 DNA sequence: TGTGCCAGCTCTCCCCGACTACGCAACCAGCCCCAGCATTTT. Translation: CASSPRLRNQPQHF.

This clonotype was detected a few times. The CDR3 region is CASSEGPGNPDTQYF. CDR3 DNA sequence: TGTGCCAGCAGTGAAGGGCCAGGGAACCCAGATACGCAGTATTTT. The V and J genes are TRBV6-1 and TRBJ2-3; a weak D match, TRBD1 (5 bases). The CDR3 spans 15 residues. V shed 1 base and J shed 4 bases, with 12 bases lying between them. CDR1 is MNHNS and CDR2 is SASEGT in the germline V gene.

This chain connects TRBV5-1 to TRBJ1-1; D is perhaps TRBD1 (6 bases). V was trimmed by 4 bases and J by 5 bases, leaving 12 bases between them. The CDR3 is made up of 13 amino acids. CDR1 is SGHRS and CDR2 is YFSETQ in the germline V gene. The CDR3 here is CASSPDRITEAFF. In DNA form, the CDR3 reads TGCGCCAGCAGCCCGGACAGAATAACTGAAGCTTTCTTT.

This clonotype was counted between two and nine times. The V gene is TRBV9, the J gene TRBJ2-3; 7 bases fit TRBD2. CDR1 SGDLS and CDR2 YYNGEE come from the germline V gene. The CDR3 length is 17 residues. V lost 0 bases to trimming and J lost 6 bases; unmatched junction nucleotides: 13. CDR3 residues: CASSVGPSGALMDTQYF. The CDR3 DNA reads as TGTGCCAGCAGCGTAGGGCCCAGCGGGGCCTTAATGGATACGCAGTATTTT.

This clonotype was recorded a few times. The V gene is TRBV4-3, the J gene TRBJ1-2; TRBD1 might be the D (5 bases). Trimming stripped 0 bases from V and 7 bases from J, with 15 bases between. Germline V CDR1 and CDR2: LGHNA, YSLEER. The CDR3 covers 15 residues. DNA for the CDR3: TGCGCCAGCAGCCAAGATGGGACCGACAGAGGTGGCTACACCTTC. Translating it yields CASSQDGTDRGGYTF.